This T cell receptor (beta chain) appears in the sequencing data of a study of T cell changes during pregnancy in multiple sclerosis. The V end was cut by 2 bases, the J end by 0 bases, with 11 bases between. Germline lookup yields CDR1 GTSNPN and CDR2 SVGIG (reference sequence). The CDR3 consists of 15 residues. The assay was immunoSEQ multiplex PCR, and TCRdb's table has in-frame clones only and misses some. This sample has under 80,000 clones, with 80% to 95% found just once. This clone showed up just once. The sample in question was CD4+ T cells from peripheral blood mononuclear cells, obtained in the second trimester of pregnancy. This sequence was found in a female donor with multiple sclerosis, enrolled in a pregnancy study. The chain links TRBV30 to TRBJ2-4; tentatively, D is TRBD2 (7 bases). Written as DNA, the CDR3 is TGTGCCTGGAGTAAGGGGGGGCTAGCCAAAAACATTCAGTACTTC. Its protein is CAWSKGGLAKNIQYF. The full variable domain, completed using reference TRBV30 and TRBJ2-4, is SQTIHQWPATLVQPVGSPLSLECTVEGTSNPNLYWYRQAAGRGLQLLFYSVGIGQISSEVPQNLSASRPQDRQFILSSKKLLLSDSGFYLCAWSKGGLAKNIQYFGAGTRLSVL.